The 9 T cell receptor beta chains in this list originate from one sample, sequenced in a study of OX40 agonist ivuxolimab in advanced cancers. Generated by immunoSEQ multiplex PCR, the TCRdb table keeps only in-frame clones and is missing some. This table has roughly 80,000 clones, around 78% appearing once. The sample consisted of CD4+ or CD8+ T cells sorted from blood, taken in a trial of the OX40 agonist ivuxolimab. These receptors were taken from an adult with an advanced solid tumor such as melanoma, head and neck, liver or kidney cancer.

This sequence joins TRBV6-5 and TRBJ2-6; D uncertain. The V and J ends lost 6 bases and 0 bases respectively, with 9 bases between them. The CDR3 is made up of 15 amino acids. Germline CDR1 reads MNHEY; CDR2 reads SVGAGI. CDR3: CASSRVASGANVLTF. The CDR3, as DNA: TGTGCCAGCAGCCGCGTTGCCTCTGGGGCCAACGTCCTGACTTTC.

The genes are TRBV7-2 and TRBJ2-3; TRBD2 might be the D (6 bases). This CDR3 comprises 14 residues. In germline, CDR1 is SGHTA, CDR2 FQGNSA. V was trimmed by 2 bases and J by 5 bases, leaving 11 bases between them. Here the CDR3 DNA reads TGTGCCAGCAGCTTACGGGGGTTCGGAGATACGCAGTATTTT. This translates into CASSLRGFGDTQYF.

The chain recombines TRBV6-1 with TRBJ1-2; D is unresolved. Deletions cut 2 bases from V and 6 bases from J, with 4 bases between. Germline CDR1 is MNHNS and CDR2 is SASEGT. This CDR3 has 11 residues. The CDR3 here is CASSEYDGYTF. The CDR3 region has the DNA TGTGCCAGCAGTGAATACGATGGCTACACCTTC.

The chain has TRBV5-1 and TRBJ2-7, with TRBD1 identical over 9 bases. The CDR3 has 17 residues. V lost 0 bases and J lost 2; bases outside the gene matches: 9. The V gene's germline CDR1 is SGHRS and CDR2 YFSETQ. CDR3 nucleotide sequence: TGCGCCAGCAGCTTGGTTATGGGGACAGGGACCCCCTACGAGCAGTACTTC. Its protein product is CASSLVMGTGTPYEQYF.

The sample holds a few counts of this clone. This chain uses TRBV27 with TRBJ2-3, with D tentatively TRBD2 (6 bases). Germline V gene sequence: CDR1 MNHEY, CDR2 SMNVEV (reference sequence). With 9 bases removed from V and 3 bases from J, the gap between germline ends came to 22 bases. The CDR3 is 16 residues long. The CDR3 nucleotides are TGTGCCAGAGGCCCGCCGGACCCGGGGGAAACAGATACGCAGTATTTT. Its translation is CARGPPDPGETDTQYF.

The V call is TRBV4-3, the J call TRBJ2-4; D possibly corresponds to TRBD2 (6 bases). The CDR3 totals 16 residues. The germline CDR1 and CDR2 sequences are LGHNA and YSLEER. V lost 3 bases and J 1 base, leaving 13 bases between the germline ends. Here the CDR3 reads CASSQGAGRAKNIQYF. The CDR3 region has the DNA TGCGCCAGCAGCCAGGGTGCGGGGCGGGCCAAAAACATTCAGTACTTC.

V and J are TRBV18 and TRBJ1-5; possibly TRBD1 for D (5 bases). Trimming stripped 6 bases from V and 5 bases from J, with 20 bases between. CDR1 and CDR2 (germline): KGHSH, LQKENI. CDR3 length: 16 amino acids. This chain's CDR3 is CASSLKQLGGDQPQHF. In nucleotides, the CDR3 is TGTGCCAGCTCGTTAAAGCAGTTAGGAGGGGATCAGCCCCAGCATTTT.

The chain uses TRBV7-6 and TRBJ1-6; tentative D call: TRBD1 (5 bases). Trimming took off 5 bases at V and 7 bases at J, with 15 bases between the two ends. Germline CDR1 is SGHVS and CDR2 is FNYEAQ. The CDR3 has 15 amino acids. As DNA, the CDR3 is TGTGCCAGCAGCCTAGGGACGGGGGAGAATTCACCCCTCCACTTT. It translates to CASSLGTGENSPLHF.

Here the CDR3 reads CASARGAGETQYF. CDR3 in DNA: TGTGCCAGTGCCAGGGGTGCAGGAGAGACCCAGTACTTC. V gene TRBV19 combines with J gene TRBJ2-5; tentative D call: TRBD1 (6 bases). The CDR3 covers 13 residues. Trimming took 8 bases from V and 4 from J, leaving 14 bases between them. In germline, CDR1 is LNHDA, CDR2 SQIVND (reference sequence).